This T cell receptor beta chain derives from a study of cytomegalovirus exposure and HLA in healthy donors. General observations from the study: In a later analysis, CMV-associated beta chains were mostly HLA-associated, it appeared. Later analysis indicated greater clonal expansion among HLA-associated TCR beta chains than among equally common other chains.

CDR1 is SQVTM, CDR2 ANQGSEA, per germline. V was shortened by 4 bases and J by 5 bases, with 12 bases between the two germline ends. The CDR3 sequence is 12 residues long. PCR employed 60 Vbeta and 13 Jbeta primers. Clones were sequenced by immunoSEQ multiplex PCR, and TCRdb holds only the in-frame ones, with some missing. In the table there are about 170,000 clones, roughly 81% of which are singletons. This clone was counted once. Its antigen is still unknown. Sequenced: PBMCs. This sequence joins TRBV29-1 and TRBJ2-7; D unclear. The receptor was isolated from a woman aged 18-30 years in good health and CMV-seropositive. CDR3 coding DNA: TGCAGCGTTGGCCTAGTGCGCGACGAGCAGTACTTC. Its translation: CSVGLVRDEQYF.